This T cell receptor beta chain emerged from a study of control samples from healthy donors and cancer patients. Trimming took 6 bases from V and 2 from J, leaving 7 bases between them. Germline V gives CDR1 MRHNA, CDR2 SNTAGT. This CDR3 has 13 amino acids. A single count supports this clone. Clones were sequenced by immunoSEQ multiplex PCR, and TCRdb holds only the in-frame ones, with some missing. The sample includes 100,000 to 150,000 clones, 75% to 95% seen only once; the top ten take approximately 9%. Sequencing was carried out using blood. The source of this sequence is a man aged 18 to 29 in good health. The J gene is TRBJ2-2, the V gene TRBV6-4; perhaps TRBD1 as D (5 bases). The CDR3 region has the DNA TGTGCCAGCAGGGGGCACAACACCGGGGAGCTGTTTTTT. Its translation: CASRGHNTGELFF.